The clone carrying this T cell receptor (beta chain) was seen a single time. Patients at the Seattle site were enrolled during active infection and followed longitudinally. The ends lost 7 bases at V and 7 bases at J; junction bases unmatched: 11. The germline V gene encodes CDR1 MNHEY and CDR2 SVGAGI. The CDR3 has 14 amino acids. This sample was taken from a study of blood T cell repertoires in COVID-19. The wider study: The United States, Italy and Spain provided the acute and convalescent COVID-19 samples. T cells, B-cell-depleted T cells, or PBMCs supplied cDNA or gDNA.

Per the original methods: Scientists estimated how many nucleated cells there were by amplifying reference gene primers. Some clones are missing from TCRdb's copy, which holds only in-frame ones; the method was immunoSEQ multiplex PCR. V, J and clone size are those of that table, while D and trimming were read from the DNA. The sample comprises more than 45,000 clones, around 81% of which are singletons, and around 9.1% rests with the top ten. This clonotype was obtained from a man at least 80 years old with COVID-19, enrolled during active disease. Input material: peripheral blood. The rearrangement links TRBV6-5 to TRBJ1-2; TRBD1 matches 8 bases. In DNA form, the CDR3 reads TGTGCCAGCACTTTTAGGACAGGGAGGGGTGGCTACACCTTC. It specifies CASTFRTGRGGYTF.